Below, one TCR beta chain is given with its context. V dropped 0 bases and J dropped 13; count of bases not matched to a gene: 8. Germline V gene sequence: CDR1 SGHDT, CDR2 YYEEEE. This CDR3 contains 13 residues. This record belongs to a study of blood T cell repertoires in COVID-19. The protocol was immunoSEQ multiplex PCR, while the TCRdb copy is restricted to in-frame clones and leaves out a portion. The data contain a few hundred thousand clones, 92% of them singletons. Cohort assignment relied on participant-reported clinical history. Material for sequencing was PBMCs or T cells enriched from blood (not recorded which). The genes are TRBV5-6 and TRBJ1-1; 8 bases match TRBD1. The sequence was obtained from a young woman who had recovered from COVID-19. The CDR3: CASSLASGGDSFF. CDR3 DNA sequence: TGTGCCAGCAGCTTGGCCTCAGGGGGCGACAGTTTCTTT.